This passage covers 30 T cell receptor beta chains from one sample sequenced in a study of shared clonotypes between healthy human individuals. The data were produced by immunoSEQ multiplex PCR, yet TCRdb's version contains in-frame clones alone and is incomplete. The sample carries fewer than 1.8 million clones, 98% to 99% recorded once. What was sequenced was naive CD4+ T cells sorted from blood. Subset in this sample: CD45RA+ positively selected. The source of these receptors is a young man in good health.

This clone appeared a single time. The chain links TRBV4-3 to TRBJ1-4; D is perhaps TRBD1 (6 bases). Germline lookup yields CDR1 LGHNA and CDR2 YSLEER. The CDR3 has 14 residues. V was pared by 5 bases and J by 7 bases, with 14 bases between. CDR3 in DNA: TGCGCCAGCAGCGAACAGGGTAGGGCTGAAAAACTGTTTTTT. Protein sequence: CASSEQGRAEKLFF.

The genes are TRBV6-9 and TRBJ2-5; TRBD2 agrees at 7 bases. CDR1 and CDR2 (germline): MNHGY, SVAAGI. The V and J ends lost 3 bases and 1 base, in that order; junction bases with no gene match: 14. The CDR3 is 18 amino acids. CDR3 sequence reads: CASSYPTPVSGGQETQYF. CDR3 nucleotide sequence: TGTGCCAGCAGTTACCCCACCCCTGTGTCGGGGGGCCAAGAGACCCAGTACTTC.

The rearrangement uses TRBV10-3 and TRBJ2-5, with D uncertain. The CDR3 runs 13 residues. Germline V CDR1 and CDR2: ENHRY, SYGVKD. V was clipped by 4 bases and J by 3 bases, with 9 bases between them. The DNA of the CDR3 is TGTGCCATCAGTGGACGAAGCGAAGAGACCCAGTACTTC. Its translation: CAISGRSEETQYF.

This clone appeared a single time. Within the sample, other DNA sequences also encode this same CDR3. The rearrangement uses TRBV5-1 and TRBJ2-7, with D perhaps matching TRBD1 (5 bases). V lost 3 bases and J lost 0, with 7 bases in between. Germline CDR1 SGHRS, CDR2 YFSETQ. The CDR3 has 13 residues. The CDR3 loop is CASSSDSSYEQYF. CDR3 nucleotides: TGCGCCAGCAGCTCTGACAGCTCCTACGAGCAGTACTTC.

This chain connects TRBV27 to TRBJ2-7; 8 nucleotides agree with TRBD1. In germline, CDR1 is MNHEY, CDR2 SMNVEV (reference sequence). Unmatched junction bases numbered 5, after V lost 5 bases and J lost 2 bases. The length of the CDR3 is 14 residues. Here the CDR3 reads CASSRRQGPYEQYF. The CDR3 DNA reads as TGTGCCAGCAGTCGGAGACAGGGGCCCTACGAGCAGTACTTC.

V and J are TRBV11-3 and TRBJ2-1; D possibly uses TRBD1 or TRBD2 (5 bases each). The CDR3 spans 16 residues. V was cut by 4 bases and J by 5 bases, with 18 bases left in between. Per germline, CDR1 SGHNT and CDR2 YENEEA. CDR3 nucleotide sequence: TGTGCCAGCAGCTCCCGAGGGGTCCTCTCTCACAATGAGCAGTTCTTC. Encoded protein: CASSSRGVLSHNEQFF.

V gene TRBV7-9 combines with J gene TRBJ2-7, with a weak D call TRBD1 (6 bases). Germline CDR1 is SEHNR and CDR2 is FQNEAQ (reference sequence). With 1 base removed from V and 3 bases from J, the gap between germline ends came to 10 bases. The CDR3 has 14 amino acids. The CDR3 DNA sequence: TGTGCCAGCAGCTTAGTTGGGGGCAACTACGAGCAGTACTTC. Translated, it gives CASSLVGGNYEQYF.

The chain combines TRBV29-1 with TRBJ2-5; D gene ambiguous. V lost 7 bases and J 3 bases, leaving 6 bases between the germline ends. The CDR3 length is 10 residues. Germline CDR1 and CDR2: SQVTM and ANQGSEA. This CDR3 reads CSGVKETQYF. In DNA, the CDR3 is TGCAGCGGGGTCAAAGAGACCCAGTACTTC.

The chain recombines TRBV9 with TRBJ2-2; a weak D match, TRBD1 (6 bases). The CDR3 has 14 amino acids. The V and J ends lost 1 base and 7 bases respectively, with 11 bases between them. The germline gives CDR1 SGDLS, CDR2 YYNGEE. Here the CDR3 reads CASSVTGTVGELFF. As DNA, the CDR3 is TGTGCCAGCAGCGTAACAGGGACGGTCGGGGAGCTGTTTTTT.

Worth noting for this clone: The identical CDR3 is also encoded by other nucleotide sequences in the sample. The chain employs TRBV7-3 and TRBJ2-2; D not certain. Trimming took off 3 bases at V and 5 bases at J, with 4 bases between the two ends. The germline gives CDR1 SGHTA, CDR2 FQGTGA. The length of the CDR3 is 12 residues. CDR3 sequence (DNA): TGTGCCAGCAGCTTTTCGACCGGGGAGCTGTTTTTT. This sequence encodes CASSFSTGELFF.

Turning to this clone: A read error may produce the germline difference seen at one junction end. The chain is built from TRBV20-1 and TRBJ2-4; D unclear. Germline V gene lookup returns CDR1 DFQATT and CDR2 SNEGSKA (reference sequence). This CDR3 has 11 residues. The CDR3 nucleotides are TGCAGTGCCCTCGGCGAGAGTGCGGTTGTCTTC. Its protein is CSALGESAVVF.

The rearrangement joins TRBV29-1 to TRBJ1-2; no reliable D call. The ends were cut back, 1 base at V and 5 bases at J, with 5 bases in the middle. The CDR3 has 11 amino acids. CDR1 and CDR2 from the germline V gene are SQVTM and ANQGSEA. The DNA for the CDR3 is TGCAGCGTTGAAGCCTCGTATGGCTACACCTTC. Its protein is CSVEASYGYTF.

Regarding this clone: Other DNA sequences from this sample encode an identical CDR3 as well. The chain couples TRBV5-6 to TRBJ2-2; D ambiguous. The germline V and J ends were trimmed by 0 bases and 4 bases, with 4 bases remaining between them. This CDR3 region has 13 residues. In germline, CDR1 is SGHDT, CDR2 YYEEEE. The CDR3 DNA reads TGTGCCAGCAGCTTGGGGGGCACCGGGGAGCTGTTTTTT. This translates into CASSLGGTGELFF.

J is TRBJ2-1 and V is TRBV28, with unresolved D. This CDR3 spans 19 amino acids. The V and J ends lost 0 bases and 4 bases respectively, with 22 bases between them. Germline V gives CDR1 MDHEN, CDR2 SYDVKM. The CDR3 DNA reads TGTGCCAGCAGTTTATGCTTGGTATTAGGCAGGCATTGTTACAATGAGCAGTTCTTC. It encodes CASSLCLVLGRHCYNEQFF.

To note about this clone: Other DNA sequences within the sample encode an identical CDR3. The rearrangement uses TRBV19 and TRBJ2-1, with D unclear. CDR3 length equals 12 residues. The V gene's germline CDR1 is LNHDA and CDR2 SQIVND (reference sequence). With 3 bases removed from V and 6 bases from J, the gap between germline ends came to 6 bases. Here the CDR3 DNA reads TGTGCCAGTAGTATCCTACGCAATGAGCAGTTCTTC. The encoded protein is CASSILRNEQFF. The full variable domain, its missing parts supplied by reference TRBV19 and TRBJ2-1, is DGGITQSPKYLFRKEGQNVTLSCEQNLNHDAMYWYRQDPGQGLRLIYYSQIVNDFQKGDIAEGYSVSREKKESFPLTVTSAQKNPTAFYLCASSILRNEQFFGPGTRLTVL.

The V call is TRBV7-9, the J call TRBJ2-1; D unclear. This CDR3 has 14 amino acids. CDR1 is SEHNR, CDR2 FQNEAQ, per germline (reference sequence). With 3 bases removed from V and 1 base from J, the gap between germline ends came to 7 bases. The CDR3 protein is CASSLGISYNEQFF. CDR3 nucleotides: TGTGCCAGCAGCTTGGGCATATCCTACAATGAGCAGTTCTTC. Combining the CDR3 with reference TRBV7-9 and TRBJ2-1 gives the whole variable domain DTGVSQNPRHKITKRGQNVTFRCDPISEHNRLYWYRQTLGQGPEFLTYFQNEAQLEKSRLLSDRFSAERPKGSFSTLEIQRTEQGDSAMYLCASSLGISYNEQFFGPGTRLTVL.

The chain joins TRBV29-1 to TRBJ1-1; D unclear. Trimming shortened V by 4 bases and J by 1 base, and 7 bases separated the two germline ends. The CDR3 runs to 12 residues. Germline CDR1 SQVTM, CDR2 ANQGSEA. The CDR3, as DNA: TGCAGCGTTGCAGGCCCGAACACTGAAGCTTTCTTT. Amino acid sequence: CSVAGPNTEAFF.

The gene calls are TRBV10-2 and TRBJ1-5, with D hard to call. Germline CDR1 is WSHSY and CDR2 is SAAADI. V lost 1 base and J 3 bases, leaving 7 bases between the germline ends. The length of the CDR3 is 14 residues. CDR3 sequence: CASSEYGSNQPQHF. The CDR3 nucleotides are TGCGCCAGCAGTGAGTACGGTTCCAATCAGCCCCAGCATTTT.

The chain links TRBV18 to TRBJ2-6, with TRBD1 matching over 8 bases. The CDR3 extends over 19 amino acids. Unmatched junction bases numbered 14, after V lost 5 bases and J lost 2 bases. Germline CDR1 KGHSH, CDR2 LQKENI. The CDR3 DNA sequence: TGTGCCAGCTCAAAAGTGAAGGGAGGACAGGGCCCTGGGGCCAACGTCCTGACTTTC. Its translation: CASSKVKGGQGPGANVLTF.

The chain joins TRBV6-4 to TRBJ2-2; 9 positions agree with TRBD2. The V segment lost 5 bases and the J segment 7 bases; nucleotides outside the gene matches: 11. CDR3 length equals 16 residues. CDR1 and CDR2 from the germline V gene are MRHNA and SNTAGT. The CDR3 region is CASSRLADMSVGELFF. DNA for the CDR3: TGTGCCAGCAGTAGACTAGCGGACATGAGCGTCGGGGAGCTGTTTTTT.

The gene calls are TRBV5-1 and TRBJ1-5; D gene ambiguous. Trimming stripped 1 base from V and 1 base from J, with 9 bases between. CDR1 and CDR2 from the germline V gene are SGHRS and YFSETQ. The CDR3 covers 15 residues. CDR3 residues: CASSLYSGSNQPQHF. The CDR3 nucleotides are TGCGCCAGCAGCTTGTATTCGGGAAGCAATCAGCCCCAGCATTTT.

This clone came up once. The junction departs from germline at one end; a sequencing error may be responsible. This chain connects TRBV14 to TRBJ2-7, with D possibly matching TRBD1 (6 bases). The CDR3 covers 14 residues. CDR1 and CDR2 (germline): SGHDN, FVKESK. The DNA of the CDR3 is TGTGCCAGCAGTCAAGCTTTGGGGGCAGGCGAGCAGTACTTC. Translated, it gives CASSQALGAGEQYF. The full variable domain, its missing parts supplied by reference TRBV14 and TRBJ2-7, is EAGVTQFPSHSVIEKGQTVTLRCDPISGHDNLYWYRRVMGKEIKFLLHFVKESKQDESGMPNNRFLAERTGGTYSTLKVQPAELEDSGVYFCASSQALGAGEQYFGPGTRLTVT.

The rearrangement links TRBV11-2 to TRBJ1-2, with a weak D call TRBD1 (5 bases). Trimming took off 4 bases at V and 4 bases at J, with 10 bases between the two ends. This CDR3 comprises 13 residues. Germline V gene data show CDR1 as SGHAT and CDR2 as FQNNGV. CDR3 bases: TGTGCCAGCAGCTGGGGACCGGTCTATGGCTACACCTTC. This encodes CASSWGPVYGYTF.

The rearrangement uses TRBV4-3 and TRBJ1-5; D is ambiguous. The germline gives CDR1 LGHNA, CDR2 YSLEER. This CDR3 is 14 amino acids long. V dropped 0 bases and J dropped 7 bases, with 10 bases sitting between them. The DNA for the CDR3 is TGCGCCAGCAGCCAAGATAGGACGATGCAGCCCCAGCATTTT. This codes for CASSQDRTMQPQHF.

V is TRBV18 and J is TRBJ2-7; D is undetermined. In germline, CDR1 is KGHSH, CDR2 LQKENI. Trimming took off 2 bases at V and 0 bases at J, with 14 bases between the two ends. The CDR3 has 16 residues. The CDR3 loop is CASSPKPVTSSYEQYF. The CDR3 DNA reads as TGTGCCAGCTCACCAAAGCCGGTTACGAGCTCCTACGAGCAGTACTTC.

Of note for this clone: One end of the junction does not line up with germline, which may come from a read error. The CDR3 DNA is TGCACCAGCAGCCCGAGGACCACTAGCGGGGCTACTAGCACAGATACGCAGTATTTT. Amino acids: CTSSPRTTSGATSTDTQYF. The chain recombines TRBV5-1 with TRBJ2-3, with TRBD2 identical over 10 bases. CDR3 size: 19 residues. The V gene's germline CDR1 is SGHRS and CDR2 YFSETQ.

The chain has TRBV7-3 and TRBJ2-1; possible D gene TRBD2, 5 bases. Per germline, CDR1 SGHTA and CDR2 FQGTGA. The CDR3 is made up of 16 amino acids. The V end was cut by 5 bases, the J end by 0 bases, with 14 bases between. CDR3: CASSLSSSFSYNEQFF. The CDR3 nucleotides are TGTGCCAGCAGCCTTTCTTCTAGCTTCTCCTACAATGAGCAGTTCTTC.

The V gene is TRBV18, the J gene TRBJ2-7, with 8 nucleotides matching TRBD2. The CDR3 runs to 18 residues. Germline CDR1 reads KGHSH; CDR2 reads LQKENI. J gave up 2 bases and V 6 bases, and 18 bases lay outside the gene matches. The CDR3 reads CASSRGGQHGSATYEQYF. The CDR3 nucleotides read TGTGCCAGCTCCCGGGGGGGCCAGCACGGGAGTGCGACCTACGAGCAGTACTTC.

This clone was counted a single time. Other nucleotide sequences from this sample produce the same CDR3. The chain recombines TRBV6-5 with TRBJ2-3, with D possibly TRBD1 on 5 matching bases. This CDR3 comprises 12 residues. Per germline, CDR1 MNHEY and CDR2 SVGAGI. With 6 bases removed from V and 4 bases from J, the gap between germline ends came to 8 bases. For the CDR3, the DNA is TGTGCCAGCAGGGGGCGAGCAGATACGCAGTATTTT. It translates to CASRGRADTQYF.

The rearrangement links TRBV27 to TRBJ2-1; D remains unclear. Germline V gene lookup returns CDR1 MNHEY and CDR2 SMNVEV (reference sequence). Trimming stripped 6 bases from V and 4 bases from J, with 19 bases between. CDR3 length equals 16 residues. The CDR3 DNA is TGTGCCAGCAGAAGTTCGGAAAGGGCCAAATACAATGAGCAGTTCTTC. The encoded protein is CASRSSERAKYNEQFF.